A selection of T cell receptor beta chains follows, all from one sample in a study of T cell repertoires in cytomegalovirus infection. Which antigens these TCRs recognize remains unknown. TCRdb reprocessed the reads via MiXCR and lists one record per CDR3 protein. Seen here are around 770,000 distinct CDR3 sequences, almost 30% observed once, and the top ten hold 13%. Sequencing used cultured CD8+ T cells from PBMCs, obtained from culture after CMV antigen stimulation. Receptor source: a human donor in good health (CMV status not recorded). Some clones in this sample may be carry-over from other donors' samples. Both conserved end residues are part of each CDR3. D genes are given only for firm matches. Rows give clone size only sometimes, using once, few, many, or a class for an expanded clone.

J gene: TRBJ2-5
V gene: TRBV19
clone size: few
D gene: TRBD2
CDR3 protein: CASRPSGGAPQETQYF
CDR3 DNA: TGTGCCAGTAGACCAAGCGGGGGGGCCCCCCAAGAGACCCAGTACTTC

J gene: TRBJ2-1
V gene: TRBV29-1
clone size: -
D gene: -
CDR3 protein: CSVDGQPAIYNEQFF
CDR3 DNA: TGCAGCGTCGACGGACAGCCGGCGATCTACAATGAGCAGTTCTTC

J gene: TRBJ1-1
V gene: TRBV6-2/TRBV6-3
clone size: many
D gene: -
CDR3 protein: CASSYYREMNTEAFF
CDR3 DNA: TGTGCCAGCAGTTACTACCGGGAGATGAACACTGAAGCTTTCTTT

J gene: TRBJ1-2
V gene: TRBV28
clone size: -
D gene: -
CDR3 protein: CASSPDRFNYGYTF
CDR3 DNA: TGTGCCAGCAGCCCCGACAGATTTAACTATGGCTACACCTTC

J gene: TRBJ1-4
V gene: TRBV12-3/TRBV12-4
clone size: -
D gene: -
CDR3 protein: CASSFLAEKLFF
CDR3 DNA: TGTGCCAGCAGTTTCTTGGCCGAAAAACTGTTTTTT

J gene: TRBJ1-1
V gene: TRBV6-2/TRBV6-3
clone size: -
D gene: -
CDR3 protein: CASRIGGYVATEAFF
CDR3 DNA: TGTGCCAGCAGAATTGGAGGATACGTGGCCACTGAAGCTTTCTTT

J gene: TRBJ1-5
V gene: TRBV12-3/TRBV12-4
clone size: many
D gene: -
CDR3 protein: CASSQGRQPQHF
CDR3 DNA: TGTGCCAGCAGCCAGGGAAGGCAGCCCCAGCATTTT

J gene: TRBJ1-1
V gene: TRBV4-3
clone size: -
D gene: -
CDR3 protein: CASSRPTDNTEAFF
CDR3 DNA: TGCGCCAGCAGCCGACCTACAGATAACACTGAAGCTTTCTTT

J gene: TRBJ1-2
V gene: TRBV7-8
clone size: few
D gene: -
CDR3 protein: CASSSSFMDLDYGYTF
CDR3 DNA: TGTGCCAGCAGCTCGTCCTTTATGGATTTAGACTATGGCTACACCTTC

J gene: TRBJ1-2
V gene: TRBV4-1
clone size: -
D gene: -
CDR3 protein: CASSQARGDHNYGYTF
CDR3 DNA: TGCGCCAGCAGCCAAGCGCGGGGGGACCACAACTATGGCTACACCTTC

J gene: TRBJ1-4
V gene: TRBV29-1
clone size: -
D gene: -
CDR3 protein: CSVGGEKLFF
CDR3 DNA: TGCAGCGTTGGGGGTGAAAAACTGTTTTTT

J gene: TRBJ2-1
V gene: TRBV6-5
clone size: -
D gene: -
CDR3 protein: CASSYLGGVDNEQFF
CDR3 DNA: TGTGCCAGCAGTTACCTAGGGGGAGTAGACAATGAGCAGTTCTTC

J gene: TRBJ1-2
V gene: TRBV27
clone size: few
D gene: -
CDR3 protein: CASSLSGLNYGYTF
CDR3 DNA: TGTGCCAGCAGTTTATCGGGGCTTAACTATGGCTACACCTTC

J gene: TRBJ2-5
V gene: TRBV19
clone size: few
D gene: TRBD1
CDR3 protein: CASSILLQGAQYF
CDR3 DNA: TGTGCCAGTAGTATTCTGCTCCAGGGGGCCCAGTACTTC

J gene: TRBJ2-7
V gene: TRBV7-6
clone size: -
D gene: -
CDR3 protein: CASSYPGPSLISYEQYF
CDR3 DNA: TGTGCCAGCAGTTACCCGGGACCGAGCCTTATCTCCTACGAGCAGTACTTC

J gene: TRBJ1-2
V gene: TRBV24-1
clone size: few
D gene: -
CDR3 protein: CATSDPRVEGEVDGYGYTF
CDR3 DNA: TGTGCCACCAGTGACCCCAGGGTCGAAGGGGAGGTCGACGGCTATGGCTACACCTTC

J gene: TRBJ1-4
V gene: TRBV19
clone size: -
D gene: TRBD1
CDR3 protein: CASRDRGFGEKLFF
CDR3 DNA: TGTGCCAGTAGGGACAGGGGATTCGGAGAAAAACTGTTTTTT

J gene: TRBJ2-7
V gene: TRBV6-6
clone size: few
D gene: -
CDR3 protein: CASKQGSSYEQYF
CDR3 DNA: TGTGCCAGCAAGCAGGGGAGCTCCTACGAGCAGTACTTC

J gene: TRBJ2-7
V gene: TRBV29-1
clone size: -
D gene: -
CDR3 protein: CSALTGTYEQYF
CDR3 DNA: TGCAGCGCCCTTACAGGGACCTACGAGCAGTACTTC

J gene: TRBJ1-2
V gene: TRBV6-2/TRBV6-3
clone size: few
D gene: -
CDR3 protein: CASFGGIYGYTF
CDR3 DNA: TGTGCCAGCTTCGGCGGAATCTATGGCTACACCTTC

J gene: TRBJ1-5
V gene: TRBV6-1
clone size: -
D gene: -
CDR3 protein: CASSKNRAQPQHF
CDR3 DNA: TGTGCCAGCAGTAAAAACAGGGCTCAGCCCCAGCATTTT

J gene: TRBJ2-3
V gene: TRBV27
clone size: -
D gene: -
CDR3 protein: CASSSFLVTDTQYF
CDR3 DNA: TGTGCCAGCAGTTCATTCTTGGTCACAGATACGCAGTATTTT

J gene: TRBJ1-2
V gene: TRBV7-9
clone size: many
D gene: TRBD1
CDR3 protein: CASSSDRTFTNYGYTF
CDR3 DNA: TGTGCCAGCAGCTCGGACAGGACTTTCACTAACTATGGCTACACCTTC

J gene: TRBJ1-1
V gene: TRBV7-9
clone size: -
D gene: -
CDR3 protein: CASTFDPGSEAFF
CDR3 DNA: TGTGCCAGCACTTTTGACCCCGGCTCTGAAGCTTTCTTT

J gene: TRBJ2-5
V gene: TRBV19
clone size: many
D gene: -
CDR3 protein: CASSRAYQETQYF
CDR3 DNA: TGTGCCAGTAGTAGAGCGTACCAAGAGACCCAGTACTTC

J gene: TRBJ1-2
V gene: TRBV7-2
clone size: -
D gene: -
CDR3 protein: CASSLVPGPTRGYTF
CDR3 DNA: TGTGCCAGCAGCTTAGTCCCAGGGCCCACCCGGGGCTACACCTTC

J gene: TRBJ1-4
V gene: TRBV7-9
clone size: few
D gene: -
CDR3 protein: CASSLTAGATNEKLFF
CDR3 DNA: TGTGCCAGCAGCCTCACAGCAGGAGCAACTAATGAAAAACTGTTTTTT

J gene: TRBJ2-3
V gene: TRBV6-2/TRBV6-3
clone size: many
D gene: -
CDR3 protein: CASSPNFRDSDSTDTQYF
CDR3 DNA: TGTGCCAGCAGTCCAAATTTCCGGGACTCTGACTCCACAGATACGCAGTATTTT